Presented here are 26 T cell receptor beta chains from one specimen sequenced in a study of cytomegalovirus exposure and HLA in healthy donors. PCR used 60 Vbeta primers and 13 Jbeta primers. Method: immunoSEQ multiplex PCR; TCRdb's copy keeps in-frame clones and lacks some. There are 35,000 or so clones in the sample; about four fifths occur only once, and roughly 9.3% lies in the top ten. Sequencing was performed on PBMCs. These receptors all stem from a woman aged 40 to 49 in good health and CMV-seronegative.

J is TRBJ2-5 and V is TRBV25-1, with D perhaps matching TRBD1 (6 bases). The better agreement between TRBJ2-7 and the DNA end casts doubt on the J call. The CDR3 length is 13 residues. CDR1 is MGHDK and CDR2 is SYGVNS in the germline V gene. The CDR3: CASSRRGTYEQYF. DNA for the CDR3: TGTGCCAGCAGTAGAAGGGGGACCTACGAGCAGTACTTC.

The chain employs TRBV7-9 and TRBJ1-1; possibly TRBD1 for D (6 bases). Germline values: CDR1 SEHNR, CDR2 FQNEAQ (reference sequence). The CDR3 contains 14 residues. The germline V and J ends were trimmed by 0 bases and 5 bases, with 10 bases remaining between them. For the CDR3, the DNA is TGTGCCAGCAGCTTAGCACAGGGTGCTACTGAAGCTTTCTTT. Translating gives CASSLAQGATEAFF.

As to this clone: Sequence at one end of the junction differs from germline and may be a read error. The chain has TRBV23-1 and TRBJ1-2; D possibly corresponds to TRBD1 (6 bases). TRBV23-1 is an ORF, and what it does is uncertain. The CDR3 has 15 residues. CDR3 bases: TGCGCCAGCAGTCCCTTCGGACAGCTTCAGCCCGATGGTGCCTTC. It is translated as CASSPFGQLQPDGAF.

The gene calls are TRBV10-3 and TRBJ2-7; 10 bases line up with TRBD1. This CDR3 is 13 amino acids long. CDR1 and CDR2 (germline): ENHRY, SYGVKD. V shed 6 bases, J shed 7 bases, and the junction held 6 bases outside the gene matches. CDR3 bases: TGTGCCATCAGAGGACAGGGGGAATTGGAGCAGTACTTC. It specifies CAIRGQGELEQYF.

J is TRBJ1-2 and V is TRBV13; 7 bases map to TRBD1. Germline V gene data show CDR1 as PRHDT and CDR2 as FYEKMQ (reference sequence). The CDR3 consists of 15 residues. The trim removed 5 bases at V and 4 bases at J, leaving 10 bases unmatched. The CDR3 protein is CASSKYPGQPYGYTF. The DNA for the CDR3 is TGTGCCAGCAGCAAGTACCCGGGACAGCCCTATGGCTACACCTTC. The full variable domain, its missing parts supplied by reference TRBV13 and TRBJ1-2, is AAGVIQSPRHLIKEKRETATLKCYPIPRHDTVYWYQQGPGQDPQFLISFYEKMQSDKGSIPDRFSAQQFSDYHSELNMSSLELGDSALYFCASSKYPGQPYGYTFGSGTRLTVV.

The chain links TRBV5-6 to TRBJ1-2; 8 positions agree with TRBD1. V trimming: 4 bases; J trimming: 8 bases; junction bases outside the gene matches: 4. The CDR3 runs to 12 residues. Germline V lookup: CDR1 SGHDT, CDR2 YYEEEE. CDR3 nucleotides: TGTGCCAGCAGCCTCGGACAGGGCGGCTACACCTTC. Protein product: CASSLGQGGYTF.

The chain uses TRBV4-3 and TRBJ2-4; D not resolved. Trimming left V 0 bases short and J 0 bases short, with 18 bases between. This CDR3 region has 19 residues. Germline V gene sequence: CDR1 LGHNA, CDR2 YSLEER. In DNA, the CDR3 is TGCGCCAGCAGCCAAGAGACTTATGACTTTCGCATAGCCAAAAACATTCAGTACTTC. Translation gives CASSQETYDFRIAKNIQYF.

The CDR3: CASSPGQATEAFF. As DNA, the CDR3 is TGTGCCAGCAGCCCTGGGCAGGCGACTGAAGCTTTCTTT. This chain links TRBV7-2 with TRBJ1-1; D is ambiguous. The V end was cut by 5 bases, the J end by 5 bases, with 12 bases between. The germline V gene has CDR1 SGHTA and CDR2 FQGNSA. This CDR3 is built from 13 residues. Together with reference TRBV7-2 and TRBJ1-1, the CDR3 gives the full variable domain: GAGVSQSPSNKVTEKGKDVELRCDPISGHTALYWYRQSLGQGLEFLIYFQGNSAPDKSGLPSDRFSAERTGGSVSTLTIQRTQQEDSAVYLCASSPGQATEAFFGQGTRLTVV.

This clone was seen a few times. V usage is TRBV7-2 and J usage is TRBJ1-2, with no clear D. The germline CDR1 and CDR2 sequences are SGHTA and FQGNSA. This CDR3 has 13 residues. Trimming removed 2 bases from V and 8 bases from J, with 12 bases in between. The CDR3 loop reads CASSLSNAGGYTF. For the CDR3, the DNA is TGTGCCAGCAGCTTAAGTAATGCGGGCGGCTACACCTTC.

The chain employs TRBV4-2 and TRBJ2-1, with TRBD2 matching 7 bases. The trim removed 4 bases at V and 2 bases at J, leaving 8 bases unmatched. Germline-derived CDR1 and CDR2 are LGHNA and YNFKEQ. The CDR3 has 16 residues. CDR3 amino acids: CASSRSDTSAYNEQFF. DNA for the CDR3: TGTGCCAGCAGCCGTTCGGATACTAGCGCCTACAATGAGCAGTTCTTC.

This chain's CDR3 is CASSVPGQPLHF. In DNA, the CDR3 is TGTGCCAGCAGCGTACCGGGTCAACCCCTCCACTTT. The gene calls are TRBV7-2 and TRBJ1-6, with D hard to call. V was clipped by 5 bases and J by 12 bases, with 11 bases between them. The CDR3 is 12 residues long. Germline V gene data show CDR1 as SGHTA and CDR2 as FQGNSA.

This chain joins TRBV7-9 and TRBJ2-1; 10 bases align to TRBD2. The CDR3 sequence is 15 residues long. In germline, CDR1 is SEHNR, CDR2 FQNEAQ (reference sequence). J was trimmed by 2 bases and V by 5 bases; bases with no gene match: 3. The CDR3 region is CASSPLAGAYNEQFF. The CDR3 nucleotides read TGTGCCAGCAGCCCCCTAGCGGGGGCCTACAATGAGCAGTTCTTC.

This chain uses TRBV25-1 with TRBJ1-2, with TRBD1 as a possible D gene (6 bases). Per germline, CDR1 MGHDK and CDR2 SYGVNS. The CDR3 contains 15 residues. The V gene lost 2 bases and the J gene lost 4 bases, with 14 bases spanning the gap. The CDR3 here is CASSETGWGSYGYTF. Here the CDR3 DNA reads TGTGCCAGCAGTGAAACAGGGTGGGGAAGCTATGGCTACACCTTC.

The V gene is TRBV5-1, the J gene TRBJ2-1, with 8 bases identical to TRBD1. The germline V gene has CDR1 SGHRS and CDR2 YFSETQ. The CDR3 covers 16 residues. Trimming removed 3 bases from V and 7 bases from J; junction bases left unmatched: 12. CDR3 sequence: CASSWTPRGPKNEQFF. CDR3 in DNA: TGCGCCAGCAGCTGGACCCCCAGGGGGCCCAAGAATGAGCAGTTCTTC.

The J gene is TRBJ1-1, the V gene TRBV18; D may be TRBD1 (5 bases). Germline CDR1 is KGHSH and CDR2 is LQKENI. The CDR3 extends over 14 amino acids. V dropped 6 bases and J dropped 5 bases, with 16 bases sitting between them. The CDR3 nucleotides are TGTGCCAGCTCTCCGAGGGACTGGGAAACTGAAGCTTTCTTT. Amino acid sequence: CASSPRDWETEAFF.

This clone has a handful of counts. The V and J genes are TRBV28 and TRBJ2-1; D is possibly TRBD2 (5 bases). CDR1 and CDR2 (germline): MDHEN, SYDVKM. V shed 1 base and J shed 12 bases, with 10 bases lying between them. The CDR3 has 12 amino acids. The CDR3 protein is CASSLLVAGQFF. The CDR3 region has the DNA TGTGCCAGCAGTTTATTGGTCGCGGGGCAGTTCTTC. The variable domain in full, with the rest retrieved from reference TRBV28 and TRBJ2-1, is DVKVTQSSRYLVKRTGEKVFLECVQDMDHENMFWYRQDPGLGLRLIYFSYDVKMKEKGDIPEGYSVSREKKERFSLILESASTNQTSMYLCASSLLVAGQFFGPGTRLTVL.

The rearrangement links TRBV9 to TRBJ1-4; TRBD1 matches at 10 bases. The V gene's germline CDR1 is SGDLS and CDR2 YYNGEE. This CDR3 contains 15 residues. Trimming removed 3 bases from V and 5 bases from J; junction bases left unmatched: 4. This CDR3 is CASSARDRGNEKLFF. The CDR3 nucleotides are TGTGCCAGCAGCGCCCGGGACAGGGGAAATGAAAAACTGTTTTTT.

This rearrangement joins TRBV2 to TRBJ2-3; tentatively, D is TRBD2 (5 bases). Looked up from germline, CDR1 is SNHLY and CDR2 is FYNNEI. This CDR3 is built from 12 residues. Trimming removed 6 bases from V and 1 base from J, with 5 bases in between. CDR3: CASREGTDTQYF. The CDR3 DNA reads as TGTGCCAGCAGGGAGGGCACAGATACGCAGTATTTT.

V usage is TRBV4-1 and J usage is TRBJ1-1; D might be TRBD1 (5 bases). The V end was cut by 3 bases, the J end by 5 bases, with 13 bases between. Germline V gene data show CDR1 as MGHRA and CDR2 as YSYEKL. CDR3 length equals 14 residues. The CDR3 protein is CASSHPGRDTEAFF. For the CDR3, the DNA is TGCGCCAGCAGCCACCCGGGCAGGGATACTGAAGCTTTCTTT.

This chain uses TRBV9 with TRBJ1-4; D ambiguous. The CDR3 is 13 residues long. Trimming took 2 bases from V and 4 from J, leaving 6 bases between them. CDR1 is SGDLS and CDR2 is YYNGEE in the germline V gene. CDR3 DNA sequence: TGTGCCAGCAGCGTGAGTAATAATGAAAAACTGTTTTTT. Protein product: CASSVSNNEKLFF.

The rearrangement uses TRBV7-2 and TRBJ1-1; tentative D call: TRBD1 (5 bases). V lost 5 bases, J lost 4 bases, and 17 bases lay in between. Germline V CDR1 and CDR2: SGHTA, FQGNSA. The CDR3 spans 15 residues. The CDR3 bases are TGTGCCAGCAGCGCAAATGGGGTAAGGGGCACTGAAGCTTTCTTT. It codes for CASSANGVRGTEAFF. The complete variable domain, with remaining parts taken from reference TRBV7-2 and TRBJ1-1, reads GAGVSQSPSNKVTEKGKDVELRCDPISGHTALYWYRQSLGQGLEFLIYFQGNSAPDKSGLPSDRFSAERTGGSVSTLTIQRTQQEDSAVYLCASSANGVRGTEAFFGQGTRLTVV.

This chain joins TRBV7-9 and TRBJ1-1; D gene uncertain. V lost 0 bases and J 10 bases, leaving 6 bases between the germline ends. Germline assignment: CDR1 SEHNR and CDR2 FQNEAQ (reference sequence). The CDR3 has 11 residues. The CDR3 loop is CASSLATRAFF. For the CDR3, the DNA is TGTGCCAGCAGCTTAGCAACCAGAGCTTTCTTT.

V gene TRBV11-2 combines with J gene TRBJ1-1; D is perhaps TRBD1 (5 bases). The V gene lost 5 bases and the J gene lost 2 bases, with 15 bases spanning the gap. CDR3 length: 15 residues. Germline values: CDR1 SGHAT, CDR2 FQNNGV. The CDR3 DNA is TGTGCCAGCAGCCTTCAGGGAGGGGTTAACACTGAAGCTTTCTTT. This gives the protein CASSLQGGVNTEAFF.

This rearrangement joins TRBV28 to TRBJ1-2; D is unresolved. Germline assignment: CDR1 MDHEN and CDR2 SYDVKM. V dropped 5 bases and J dropped 8 bases, with 9 bases sitting between them. CDR3 length equals 11 residues. The CDR3 is CASSTGYGYTF. The CDR3 DNA sequence: TGTGCCAGCAGTACGGGGTACGGCTACACCTTC.

The CDR3 sequence is CASSLKRKYNEQFF. DNA for the CDR3: TGTGCCAGCAGCTTAAAGCGGAAATACAATGAGCAGTTCTTC. The rearrangement uses TRBV7-2 and TRBJ2-1; D is perhaps TRBD2 (5 bases). V lost 2 bases and J 4 bases, leaving 9 bases between the germline ends. The CDR3 loop spans 14 amino acids. Germline-derived CDR1 and CDR2 are SGHTA and FQGNSA.

The chain links TRBV7-8 to TRBJ1-4, with 9 nucleotides matching TRBD1. The CDR3 contains 15 residues. Germline V gene sequence: CDR1 SGHVS, CDR2 FQNEAQ. V shed 4 bases, J shed 5 bases, and the junction held 5 bases outside the gene matches. CDR3 bases: TGTGCCAGCAGCTCCTCCGGGACAGGGAATGAAAAACTGTTTTTT. Translating gives CASSSSGTGNEKLFF.